The sequence of this TCR beta chain was determined in a study of shared clonotypes between healthy human individuals. V was cut by 0 bases and J by 1 base, with 4 bases left in between. CDR1 SGDLS and CDR2 YYNGEE come from the germline V gene. CDR3 length equals 14 residues. With regard to this clone: Additional DNA sequences in this sample encode the identical CDR3.

The table came from immunoSEQ multiplex PCR; TCRdb's copy has only in-frame clones and leaves some out. Here the sample spans 2,500,000 or so clones, around nine tenths being singletons. Sequences were obtained from naive CD4+ T cells sorted from blood. As to subset: CD45RA+ positively selected. The rearrangement links TRBV9 to TRBJ2-2, with no clear D. The sequence came from a man aged 18-30 years in good health. CDR3 DNA: TGTGCCAGCAGCGTAGGGCAGAACACCGGGGAGCTGTTTTTT. Translating it yields CASSVGQNTGELFF.